The 15 T cell receptor beta chains reported below all come from one sample, sequenced in a study of T cell responses to AZD1222 COVID-19 vaccine listed by TCRdb under 2021. Libraries were prepared through the immunoSEQ multiplex PCR assay. The table was pulled from immuneACCESS by TCRdb, which kept in-frame rearrangements only. Such tables lose some clones; where checked, under half of the loss comes from unresolved V genes, and the rest has no known cause. The sample table shows roughly 180,000 clones, and just over 90% are seen once. Over 1.5% of the sample is taken by the ten largest. The time point tag for this specimen amounts to: about 28 days (+/-7) after the second vaccine dose. The sample consisted of peripheral blood, taken 28 days after the second AZD1222 dose. The origin of the receptors is an adult who received the AZD1222 COVID-19 vaccine.

This clone appeared once. V and J are TRBV9 and TRBJ2-1; no definite D call. The CDR3 has 19 amino acids. Germline assignment: CDR1 SGDLS and CDR2 YYNGEE. Trimming removed 0 bases at V and 0 bases at J, with 19 bases between. The CDR3: CASSVESRPDGSSYNEQFF. CDR3 sequence (DNA): TGTGCCAGCAGCGTAGAGAGTAGGCCGGACGGGTCCTCCTACAATGAGCAGTTCTTC.

This chain connects TRBV9 to TRBJ1-6; D unresolved. This CDR3 is built from 15 residues. Per the germline V gene, CDR1 is SGDLS and CDR2 is YYNGEE. Trimming shortened V by 0 bases and J by 10 bases, and 14 bases separated the two germline ends. The CDR3 is CASSVDLRPTSPLHF. CDR3 sequence (DNA): TGTGCCAGCAGCGTAGACTTAAGACCCACGTCACCCCTCCACTTT.

This clone appeared once. The V and J genes are TRBV10-3 and TRBJ1-2, with 7 bases that match TRBD1. The germline CDR1 and CDR2 sequences are ENHRY and SYGVKD. V lost 6 bases and J lost 7; bases outside the gene matches: 29. The CDR3 contains 20 residues. The CDR3 nucleotides read TGTGCCATCAGACCCCAACAGGGGACCTTTTTCCGGGCGGCCGGGGGTGGCTACACCTTC. Residues: CAIRPQQGTFFRAAGGGYTF.

The chain is built from TRBV7-2 and TRBJ1-2; possible D gene TRBD1, 6 bases. Germline CDR1 is SGHTA and CDR2 is FQGNSA. CDR3 length: 16 residues. Trimming removed 1 base at V and 6 bases at J, with 18 bases between. The CDR3 nucleotides read TGTGCCAGCAGCTTAGGGGGCCCCAGTCGGACAGATGGCTACACCTTC. Its translation is CASSLGGPSRTDGYTF.

CDR3 DNA sequence: TGTGCCAGCAGCCGCCGTAGGTCCACTGAAGCTTTCTTT. Amino acids: CASSRRRSTEAFF. This chain links TRBV11-3 with TRBJ1-1; D remains unclear. The V and J ends lost 5 bases and 4 bases respectively, with 11 bases between them. Germline V gene data show CDR1 as SGHNT and CDR2 as YENEEA. This CDR3 contains 13 residues.

This clone has more than one count but fewer than ten. The chain combines TRBV7-6 with TRBJ1-1, with no clear D. The ends were cut back, 1 base at V and 5 bases at J, with 8 bases in the middle. The CDR3 spans 13 residues. The germline gives CDR1 SGHVS, CDR2 FNYEAQ. This chain's CDR3 is CASSLGEGTEAFF. CDR3 in DNA: TGTGCCAGCAGCTTAGGGGAGGGTACTGAAGCTTTCTTT.

V is TRBV11-2 and J is TRBJ2-7; TRBD1 agrees at 8 bases. This CDR3 has 16 residues. Germline V lookup: CDR1 SGHAT, CDR2 FQNNGV. V was pared by 4 bases and J by 7 bases, with 15 bases of the junction left unmatched. This chain's CDR3 is CASSSRRSGGEIEQYF. CDR3 nucleotide sequence: TGTGCCAGCAGCTCCCGCCGCTCAGGGGGCGAGATAGAGCAGTACTTC.

The gene calls are TRBV29-1 and TRBJ1-1; D might be TRBD1 (5 bases). The germline CDR1 and CDR2 sequences are SQVTM and ANQGSEA. The CDR3 has 15 residues. V lost 4 bases and J lost 4, with 19 bases in between. The CDR3 reads CSVGRAGGRGTEAFF. CDR3 in DNA: TGCAGCGTTGGCCGGGCGGGGGGACGCGGCACTGAAGCTTTCTTT. The variable domain in full, completed from reference TRBV29-1 and TRBJ1-1, reads SAVISQKPSRDICQRGTSLTIQCQVDSQVTMMFWYRQQPGQSLTLIATANQGSEATYESGFVIDKFPISRPNLTFSTLTVSNMSPEDSSIYLCSVGRAGGRGTEAFFGQGTRLTVV.

This sequence joins TRBV4-3 and TRBJ1-5, with D unclear. V was clipped by 1 base and J by 6 bases, with 10 bases between them. CDR3 length equals 14 residues. Per germline, CDR1 LGHNA and CDR2 YSLEER. This CDR3 is CASSQVTGGQPQHF. CDR3 in DNA: TGCGCCAGCAGCCAAGTGACGGGCGGTCAGCCCCAGCATTTT.

This chain links TRBV18 with TRBJ1-3; TRBD1 might be the D (6 bases). V lost 2 bases to trimming and J lost 0 bases, with 11 bases between them. This CDR3 comprises 16 residues. CDR1 and CDR2 (germline): KGHSH, LQKENI. CDR3 sequence: CASSPGGASSGNTIYF. CDR3 coding DNA: TGTGCCAGCTCACCAGGGGGGGCGAGCTCTGGAAACACCATATATTTT.

V usage is TRBV9 and J usage is TRBJ2-3, with D perhaps TRBD2 (7 bases). Trimming removed 1 base at V and 2 bases at J, with 11 bases between. Germline V gives CDR1 SGDLS, CDR2 YYNGEE. The CDR3 runs to 15 residues. This chain's CDR3 is CASSVTGGLTDTQYF. The CDR3 DNA is TGTGCCAGCAGCGTAACGGGGGGCCTCACAGATACGCAGTATTTT.

A word on this clone: The sample holds other DNA sequences that translate to the same CDR3. The chain joins TRBV14 to TRBJ2-1, with TRBD1 as a possible D gene (5 bases). The V end lost 4 bases, the J end lost 3 bases, and 10 bases lay between the germline ends. The germline CDR1 and CDR2 sequences are SGHDN and FVKESK. The length of the CDR3 is 14 residues. The CDR3 region has the DNA TGTGCCAGCAGCCCACGGACACTCTACAATGAGCAGTTCTTC. It is translated as CASSPRTLYNEQFF.

V and J are TRBV2 and TRBJ2-4; 11 bases agree with TRBD1. This CDR3 is 13 amino acids long. The germline gives CDR1 SNHLY, CDR2 FYNNEI. J lost 7 bases, V lost 8 bases, and 4 bases had no gene match. The CDR3 is CASWTGGPNIQYF. Written as DNA, the CDR3 is TGTGCCAGCTGGACAGGGGGCCCGAACATTCAGTACTTC.

The chain is built from TRBV4-2 and TRBJ1-4, with D perhaps matching TRBD1 (5 bases). Trimming left V 0 bases short and J 0 bases short, with 11 bases between. The germline gives CDR1 LGHNA, CDR2 YNFKEQ. CDR3 length equals 17 residues. The CDR3 DNA is TGTGCCAGCAGCCAAGATCCGAGGGACGCAACTAATGAAAAACTGTTTTTT. Protein product: CASSQDPRDATNEKLFF.

The J gene is TRBJ2-1, the V gene TRBV3-1 (or the pseudogene TRBV3-2), with D possibly being TRBD1 or TRBD2 (5 bases each). This CDR3 has 13 residues. Trimming took 3 bases from V and 6 from J, leaving 9 bases between them. Germline V lookup: CDR1 LGHDT, CDR2 YNNKEL (reference sequence). The CDR3 loop reads CASSQGVGNEQFF. DNA for the CDR3: TGTGCCAGCAGCCAGGGGGTTGGCAATGAGCAGTTCTTC.